The rows below give T cell receptor beta chains drawn from one sample of a study of tumor-infiltrating lymphocytes in primary liver carcinoma. One entry per CDR3 protein results from TCRdb running MiXCR on the multiplex PCR reads. The sample lists 150,000 to 200,000 distinct CDR3 sequences; about 55% were seen once. The sample was peripheral blood. Every receptor here comes from a man in his forties with primary liver carcinoma and hepatitis B virus infection. Each CDR3 is given with its conserved first and last residue. A D gene is named only where the DNA matches it firmly. Where a row states a size, it is once, few, many or the class of an expanded clone; other rows omit it.

TRBV11-2,TRBD2,17,many,TRBJ2-3,CASSLIGTSGGTDTQYF,TGTGCCAGCAGCTTAATTGGTACTAGCGGGGGCACAGATACGCAGTATTTT
TRBV19,NA,14,once,TRBJ1-5,CASKRQGVYQPQHF,TGTGCCAGTAAGAGGCAGGGAGTCTATCAGCCCCAGCATTTT
TRBV11-1,NA,15,NA,TRBJ2-5,CVSSCGVAVQETQYF,TGTGTCAGCAGCTGTGGAGTAGCGGTCCAAGAGACACAGTACTTC
TRBV6-6,NA,12,few,TRBJ2-5,CASSYPPETQYF,TGTGCCAGCAGTTACCCTCCAGAGACCCAGTACTTC
TRBV29-1,NA,12,NA,TRBJ2-3,CRVLVSTDTQYF,TGCAGAGTCCTAGTCAGCACAGATACGCAGTATTTT
TRBV11-2,NA,14,many,TRBJ2-2,CASSFLVSTGELFF,TGTGCCAGCAGCTTCTTGGTTAGCACCGGGGAGCTGTTTTTT
TRBV28,TRBD1,15,NA,TRBJ2-7,CASKSDRMSSYEQYF,TGTGCCAGCAAGTCGGACAGGATGAGCTCCTACGAGCAGTACTTC
TRBV28,TRBD1,17,once,TRBJ1-4,CASSPPGQGTANEKLFF,TGTGCCAGCAGTCCCCCCGGACAGGGGACGGCTAATGAAAAACTGTTTTTT
TRBV29-1,NA,12,NA,TRBJ2-7,CSVEKGGSEQNF,TGCAGCGTTGAAAAAGGGGGTAGTGAGCAGAACTTC
TRBV30,NA,15,once,TRBJ1-5,CAWSAASGGNQPQHF,TGTGCCTGGAGTGCGGCCAGTGGGGGCAATCAGCCCCAGCATTTT
TRBV11-2,TRBD1,15,once,TRBJ2-2,CASSPGQGWAGELFF,TGTGCCAGCAGCCCAGGACAGGGGTGGGCCGGGGAGCTGTTTTTT
TRBV5-1,NA,16,NA,TRBJ2-3,CASSPKGGLSTDTQYF,TGCGCCAGCAGCCCAAAAGGGGGGCTCAGCACAGATACGCAGTATTTT
TRBV28,NA,12,NA,TRBJ2-3,CATRTEGDTQYF,TGTGCCACCCGGACCGAGGGAGATACGCAGTATTTT
TRBV11-2,TRBD1,16,many,TRBJ2-2,CASSMGRAGGTGELFF,TGTGCCAGCAGCATGGGCCGAGCAGGGGGCACCGGGGAGCTGTTTTTT
TRBV6-6,TRBD1,15,few,TRBJ1-3,CASSYLTGAGNTIYF,TGTGCCAGCAGTTACCTCACAGGGGCTGGAAACACCATATATTTT
TRBV28,NA,13,NA,TRBJ2-7,CASAPGGPYEQYF,TGTGCCAGCGCCCCCGGAGGCCCCTACGAGCAGTACTTC
TRBV29-1,NA,12,NA,TRBJ1-2,CSVAGGVYDYTF,TGCAGCGTTGCGGGGGGAGTCTATGACTACACCTTC
TRBV11-1,NA,16,many,TRBJ2-3,CASSYDGPTFTDTQYF,TGTGCCAGCAGCTATGACGGCCCCACCTTCACAGATACGCAGTATTTT
TRBV29-1,TRBD2,16,once,TRBJ2-5,CCVEGPLAGREETQYF,TGCTGCGTTGAAGGCCCCCTAGCGGGCCGAGAGGAGACCCAGTACTTC
TRBV4-1,NA,15,NA,TRBJ1-1,CASSQGPGQNTEAFF,TGCGCCAGCAGCCAAGGACCGGGACAAAACACTGAAGCTTTCTTT
TRBV5-4,NA,16,NA,TRBJ2-3,CASSFGRQPGTDTQYF,TGTGCCAGCAGCTTTGGTCGACAGCCAGGCACAGATACGCAGTATTTT
TRBV6-6,NA,15,few,TRBJ1-1,CASSYSSAGDTEAFF,TGTGCCAGCAGTTACTCGTCGGCAGGGGACACTGAAGCTTTCTTT
TRBV29-1,TRBD1,14,NA,TRBJ2-3,CDVAPGQLTDTQYF,TGCGACGTCGCCCCGGGACAGCTCACAGATACGCAGTATTTT
TRBV12-3/TRBV12-4,TRBD1,14,NA,TRBJ1-5,CAGSLQGTDQPQHF,TGTGCCGGCAGTTTACAGGGGACTGATCAGCCCCAGCATTTT
TRBV11-2,NA,13,NA,TRBJ1-2,CASSYGAGYKNTF,TGTGCCAGCAGCTACGGGGCAGGGTATAAGAACACCTTC
TRBV4-1,TRBD1,17,NA,TRBJ2-3,CASSQDLQGAGTDTQYF,TGCGCCAGCAGCCAAGATCTTCAGGGGGCGGGCACAGATACGCAGTATTTT
TRBV30,TRBD2,15,few,TRBJ2-3,CAWKRAAGGGDTQYF,TGTGCCTGGAAGCGAGCGGCGGGAGGGGGAGATACGCAGTATTTT
TRBV29-1,NA,12,many,TRBJ2-1,CSVRGSYNEQFF,TGCAGCGTCCGGGGGAGCTACAATGAGCAGTTCTTC
TRBV13,TRBD1,12,few,TRBJ2-1,CASSQTGNEQFF,TGTGCCAGCAGCCAGACAGGGAATGAGCAGTTCTTC
TRBV11-2,NA,17,NA,TRBJ2-7,CASSLPPGQRVAYELYF,TGTGCCAGCAGCTTACCCCCGGGGCAGCGGGTGGCCTACGAGCTGTACTTC
TRBV14,NA,13,NA,TRBJ2-7,CASSHRGAYEQYF,TGTGCCAGCAGCCACAGGGGTGCCTACGAGCAGTACTTC
TRBV4-2,TRBD2,19,NA,TRBJ2-1,CASSQAYGRTSGRLNEQFF,TGTGCCAGCAGCCAAGCGTACGGCAGGACTAGCGGGAGGTTAAACGAGCAGTTCTTC
TRBV29-1,NA,14,many,TRBJ2-3,CSVVEGKGPDTQYF,TGCAGCGTTGTGGAGGGTAAGGGGCCAGATACGCAGTATTTT
TRBV11-2,NA,13,NA,TRBJ2-7,CASSLDLSCEHYF,TGTGCCAGCAGCTTAGATCTGTCCTGCGAGCACTACTTC
TRBV30,TRBD1,14,NA,TRBJ2-3,CAWSVRQGGRTQYF,TGTGCCTGGAGTGTCCGACAGGGGGGTCGGACGCAGTATTTT
TRBV10-3,NA,12,NA,TRBJ1-2,CAANWGNYGYTF,TGTGCCGCCAATTGGGGGAACTATGGCTACACCTTC
TRBV5-4,TRBD2,16,NA,TRBJ2-1,CASSFRLAGAYNEQFF,TGTGCCAGCAGCTTCCGACTAGCGGGAGCATACAATGAGCAGTTCTTC
TRBV6-6,TRBD2,16,few,TRBJ2-1,CATLLAGWGSYNEQFF,TGTGCCACCCTTCTAGCGGGTTGGGGGTCCTACAATGAGCAGTTCTTC
TRBV4-1,NA,15,NA,TRBJ2-1,CASSQADRALTEQFF,TGCGCCAGCAGCCAGGCCGATAGAGCGTTGACTGAGCAGTTCTTC
TRBV5-5,TRBD2,22,NA,TRBJ2-3,CASSLADRRAGTSGRSTDTQYF,TGTGCCAGCAGCTTGGCCGACCGGAGGGCTGGGACTAGCGGGAGGAGCACAGATACGCAGTATTTT
TRBV6-2/TRBV6-3,NA,15,NA,TRBJ2-7,CASSYSIGGFYEQYF,TGTGCCAGCAGTTACTCAATAGGCGGGTTCTACGAGCAGTACTTC
TRBV29-1,NA,14,NA,TRBJ2-2,CSGPSLGGTGELFF,TGCAGCGGCCCCTCTCTCGGGGGCACCGGGGAGCTGTTTTTT
TRBV11-2,TRBD2,17,once,TRBJ2-1,CVSSFDSGRAGRDEQFF,TGTGTCAGCAGCTTTGATAGCGGGAGGGCCGGGAGAGATGAGCAGTTCTTC
TRBV13,NA,14,NA,TRBJ2-1,CASTLRTLYNEQFF,TGTGCCAGCACCTTAAGGACTCTCTACAATGAGCAGTTCTTC
TRBV4-1,NA,11,NA,TRBJ2-1,CASGVGYEQFF,TGCGCCAGCGGAGTAGGGTATGAGCAGTTCTTC
TRBV11-1,TRBD2,16,NA,TRBJ2-3,CASSRGVAGAGDVQYF,TGTGCCAGCAGCCGGGGGGTAGCGGGAGCAGGAGATGTGCAGTATTTT
TRBV5-5,NA,14,many,TRBJ2-7,CASSLDGDSYEQYF,TGTGCCAGCAGCTTGGACGGGGACTCCTACGAGCAGTACTTC